The TCR beta chain under discussion was sequenced for a study of blood T cell repertoires in COVID-19. Sequenced by immunoSEQ multiplex PCR; TCRdb stores in-frame clones only, minus some. The table has roughly 130,000 clones, about 88% seen once. Germline V lookup: CDR1 SGHNT, CDR2 YENEEA. The V gene lost 2 bases and the J gene lost 5 bases, with 9 bases spanning the gap. CDR3 length equals 13 residues. Patients of the Seattle cohort, enrolled during active infection, were followed longitudinally. The receptor's source is a human donor with COVID-19, enrolled during active disease. The donor label of this sample is uncertain. Sequenced material: peripheral blood. The chain uses TRBV11-3 and TRBJ1-2; a weak D match, TRBD1 (5 bases). Written as DNA, the CDR3 is TGTGCCAGCAGCTTAAGGGGCAGTTATGGCTACACCTTC. The encoded protein is CASSLRGSYGYTF.